These 5 T cell receptor beta chains were sequenced from one sample in a study of technical replicates of blood from a handful of donors. The table came from immunoSEQ multiplex PCR; TCRdb's copy has only in-frame clones and leaves some out. The sample carries about 80,000 clones, under 99% recorded once. Sequenced input: T cells isolated from PBMCs. These TCRs come from a human donor in good health.

The V and J genes are TRBV2 and TRBJ2-2; D is ambiguous. This CDR3 has 14 residues. Per germline, CDR1 SNHLY and CDR2 FYNNEI. Trimming took 6 bases from V and 5 from J, leaving 13 bases between them. This CDR3 reads CASRLIDSTGELFF. Here the CDR3 DNA reads TGTGCCAGCAGGCTTATTGACTCTACCGGGGAGCTGTTTTTT. Full variable domain (outside the CDR3, taken from reference TRBV2 and TRBJ2-2): EPEVTQTPSHQVTQMGQEVILRCVPISNHLYFYWYRQILGQKVEFLVSFYNNEISEKSEIFDDQFSVERPDGSNFTLKIRSTKLEDSAMYFCASRLIDSTGELFFGEGSRLTVL.

The chain combines TRBV5-1 with TRBJ2-7, with D hard to call. The ends were cut back, 0 bases at V and 6 bases at J, with 16 bases in the middle. The germline CDR1 and CDR2 sequences are SGHRS and YFSETQ. The CDR3 has 15 residues. CDR3 coding DNA: TGCGCCAGCAGCTTGGAGTACACCTCCTCTCGCGAGCAGTACTTC. This encodes CASSLEYTSSREQYF.

The genes are TRBV2 and TRBJ1-2; 7 positions agree with TRBD1. Germline loops: CDR1 SNHLY, CDR2 FYNNEI. The CDR3 is 12 amino acids. V lost 8 bases, J lost 7 bases, and 7 bases stayed unmatched. The CDR3 region has the DNA TGTGCCAGCGCGGAGGGGGCGCGTGGCTACACCTTC. Residues: CASAEGARGYTF.

This chain links TRBV5-4 with TRBJ2-1, with 8 positions matching TRBD1. Germline CDR1 SGHNT, CDR2 YYREEE (reference sequence). Unmatched junction bases numbered 4, after V lost 5 bases and J lost 0 bases. The CDR3 runs 15 residues. The CDR3 DNA reads as TGTGCCAGCAGTCCAGGGGGCAGCTCCTACAATGAGCAGTTCTTC. Translation: CASSPGGSSYNEQFF.

The chain is built from TRBV29-1 and TRBJ1-1; D is ambiguous. CDR1 is SQVTM and CDR2 is ANQGSEA in the germline V gene. The CDR3 has 12 amino acids. V dropped 4 bases and J dropped 2 bases, with 8 bases sitting between them. Here the CDR3 reads CSVGGVNTEAFF. CDR3 coding DNA: TGCAGCGTTGGCGGGGTCAACACTGAAGCTTTCTTT.